These 2 T cell receptor beta chains were all obtained from the same sample, sequenced in a study of CD8 T cells in ankylosing spondylitis. TCRdb recomputed calls from the 5' RACE reads with MiXCR, one row per CDR3 protein. This table holds around 99,000 distinct CDR3 sequences, 8.8% found once. Input material: blood, either unsorted or a sorted T cell fraction (not recorded which). Every receptor here comes from a male donor with ankylosing spondylitis or in good health (not recorded which).

Remarks on this clonotype: This clone may be a read error of a much larger clone one base away. The chain carries TRBV6-4 and TRBJ2-2; D remains unclear. The germline V gene has CDR1 MRHNA and CDR2 SNTAGT. The CDR3 contains 14 residues. The DNA of the CDR3 is TGTGCCAGCAGTGCGGGTCAAGACACCGGGCAGCTGTTTTTT. Its translation is CASSAGQDTGQLFF.

This clonotype appeared many times. V gene TRBV4-2 combines with J gene TRBJ1-4; TRBD1 aligns across 7 bases. This CDR3 contains 14 residues. Germline CDR1 reads LGHNA; CDR2 reads YNFKEQ. V trimming: 1 base; J trimming: 8 bases; junction bases outside the gene matches: 4. The CDR3 DNA reads TGTGCCAGCAGCCAAGGGGGACAGACGGAAAAACTGTTTTTT. Encoded protein: CASSQGGQTEKLFF.